Listed below are T cell receptor beta chains from one sample, sequenced in a study of T cell responses to AZD1222 COVID-19 vaccine. Only in-frame clones appear in the TCRdb table, and some are missing; sequencing was by immunoSEQ multiplex PCR. The sample lists 110,000 or so clones, 88% occurring once. Sequencing was performed on peripheral blood, taken on day 0 of AZD1222 vaccination. Source of these receptors: an adult in good health. The CDR3 runs from the conserved cysteine through the conserved F or W. Size is stated for part of the rows, as once, few or many counts, or as a class when the clone is expanded.

- TRBJ2-7 TRBV6-5 CASRYYEQYF
- TRBJ1-3 TRBV15 CATSRDRGRDTIYF
- TRBJ2-1 TRBV4-2 CASSQDRGGRREASPNEQFF
- TRBJ2-2 TRBV19 CASSSDRGGAGELFF
- TRBJ1-6 TRBV4-1 CASSQESSRYNSPLHF
- TRBJ1-2 TRBV19 CASSIKLGGHGYTF
- TRBJ1-2 TRBV28 CASSGQISYGYTF
few TRBJ2-7 TRBV28 CASSFFHEQYF
- TRBJ2-1 TRBV19 CASSLGPMAYEQFF
- TRBJ2-7 TRBV10-1 CASSGGYEQYF
- TRBJ2-1 TRBV28 CASSSSRRPVGSYNEQFF
- TRBJ1-5 TRBV4-2 CASSQRGTGDQPQHF
- TRBJ2-2 TRBV7-9 CASRWGLAGTNTGELFF
- TRBJ2-7 TRBV19 CASSILGAYEQYF
- TRBJ1-1 TRBV11-3 CASSYRTGTEAFF
- TRBJ1-2 TRBV28 CASSAQRADKAGGYTF
- TRBJ2-2 TRBV29-1 CSACVYTGELFF
- TRBJ2-1 TRBV27 CASMPLGLAGDEQFF
- TRBJ2-7 TRBV9 CASTTGVSSYEQYF
- TRBJ1-5 TRBV7-8 CASSFATRNQPQHF
- TRBJ1-1 TRBV11-2 CASTPGVTEAFF
- TRBJ1-1 TRBV21-1 CANLLMGADTEAFF
- TRBJ2-7 TRBV7-9 CATQTSGSYEQYF
once TRBJ2-1 TRBV3-1/TRBV3-2 CASLRGNEQFF
- TRBJ1-1 TRBV6-6 CASSYPRKNTEAFF
- TRBJ1-6 TRBV28 CASSLRQGWSPLHF
- TRBJ2-7 TRBV12-3/TRBV12-4 CASKKDRGHEQYF
- TRBJ1-2 TRBV19 CASSAPERYGYTF
- TRBJ2-1 TRBV19 CASSINRWGGSGTNEQFF
- TRBJ2-7 TRBV19 CASSIDKAAANREQYF
- TRBJ2-5 TRBV7-9 CASSPTGGGETQYF
- TRBJ2-7 TRBV6-5 CASSYSTSGSSYEQYF
- TRBJ1-3 TRBV5-8 CASSSGSLSSGNTIYF
once TRBJ2-2 TRBV4-1 CASSQEPLGALTGELFF
- TRBJ2-3 TRBV28 CASPPRTSGSSTDTQYF
- TRBJ1-2 TRBV3-1/TRBV3-2 CASSQDPLDHANYGYTF
once TRBJ1-6 TRBV20-1 CSASSRVNSPLHF